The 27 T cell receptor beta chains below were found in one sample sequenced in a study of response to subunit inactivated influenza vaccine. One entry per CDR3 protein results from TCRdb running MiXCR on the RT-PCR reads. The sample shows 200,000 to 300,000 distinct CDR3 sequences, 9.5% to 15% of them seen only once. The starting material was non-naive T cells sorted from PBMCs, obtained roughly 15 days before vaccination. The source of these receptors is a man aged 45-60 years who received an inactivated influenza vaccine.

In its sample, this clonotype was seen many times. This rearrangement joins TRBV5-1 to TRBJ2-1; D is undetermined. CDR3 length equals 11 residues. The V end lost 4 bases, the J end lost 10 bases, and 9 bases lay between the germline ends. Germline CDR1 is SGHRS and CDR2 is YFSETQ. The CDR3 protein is CASSRSGEQFF. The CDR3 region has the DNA TGCGCCAGCAGCCGCTCAGGAGAGCAGTTCTTC.

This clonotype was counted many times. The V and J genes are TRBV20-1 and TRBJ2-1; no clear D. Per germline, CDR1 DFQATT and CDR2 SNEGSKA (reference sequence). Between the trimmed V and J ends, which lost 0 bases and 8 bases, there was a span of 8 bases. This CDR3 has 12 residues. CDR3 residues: CSARDNNHEQFF. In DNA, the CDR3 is TGCAGTGCTAGAGATAATAACCATGAGCAGTTCTTC.

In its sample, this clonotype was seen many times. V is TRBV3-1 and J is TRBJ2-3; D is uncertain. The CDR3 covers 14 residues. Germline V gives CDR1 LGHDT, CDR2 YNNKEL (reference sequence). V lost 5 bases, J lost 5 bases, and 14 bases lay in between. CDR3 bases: TGTGCCAGCAGCTTAGGTTTCCGAGGAGATACGCAGTATTTT. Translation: CASSLGFRGDTQYF.

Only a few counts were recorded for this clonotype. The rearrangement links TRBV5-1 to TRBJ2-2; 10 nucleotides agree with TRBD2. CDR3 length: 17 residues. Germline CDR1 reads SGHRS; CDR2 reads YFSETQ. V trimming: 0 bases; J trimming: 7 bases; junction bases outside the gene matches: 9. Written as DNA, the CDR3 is TGCGCCAGCAGCTTGGCTATGACTAGCGGGTCGGTCGGGGAGCTGTTTTTT. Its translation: CASSLAMTSGSVGELFF.

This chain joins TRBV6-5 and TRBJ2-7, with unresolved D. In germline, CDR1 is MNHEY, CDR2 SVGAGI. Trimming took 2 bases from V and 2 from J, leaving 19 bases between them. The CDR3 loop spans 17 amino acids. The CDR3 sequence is CASSYPAEGPSPYEQYF. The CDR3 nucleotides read TGTGCCAGCAGTTACCCCGCGGAAGGACCCAGCCCCTACGAGCAGTACTTC.

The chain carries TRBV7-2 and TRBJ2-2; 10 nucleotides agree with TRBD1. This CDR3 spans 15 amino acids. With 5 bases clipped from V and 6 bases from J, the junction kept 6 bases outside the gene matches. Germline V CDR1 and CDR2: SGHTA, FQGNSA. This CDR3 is CASSPAGTGAGELFF. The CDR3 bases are TGTGCCAGCAGCCCAGCCGGGACAGGGGCCGGGGAGCTGTTTTTT.

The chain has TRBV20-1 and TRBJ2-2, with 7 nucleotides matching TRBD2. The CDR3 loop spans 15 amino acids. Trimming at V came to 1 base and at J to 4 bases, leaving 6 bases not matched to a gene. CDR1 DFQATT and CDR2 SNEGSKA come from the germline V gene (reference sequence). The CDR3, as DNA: TGCAGTGCTAGAGTGGGGGGAGGGGCCACCGGGGAGCTGTTTTTT. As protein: CSARVGGGATGELFF.

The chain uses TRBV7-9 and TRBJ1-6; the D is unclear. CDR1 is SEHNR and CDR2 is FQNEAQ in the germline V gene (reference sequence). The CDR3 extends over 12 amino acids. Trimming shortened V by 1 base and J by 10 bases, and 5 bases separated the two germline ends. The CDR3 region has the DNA TGTGCCAGCAGCTTAGATAGGTCACCCCTCCACTTT. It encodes CASSLDRSPLHF.

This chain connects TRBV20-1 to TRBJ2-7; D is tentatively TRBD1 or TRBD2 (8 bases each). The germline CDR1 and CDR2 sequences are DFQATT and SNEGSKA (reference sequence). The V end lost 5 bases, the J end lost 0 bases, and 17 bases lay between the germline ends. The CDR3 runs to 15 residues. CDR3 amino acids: CSAGTGRGGSYEQYF. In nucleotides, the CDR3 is TGCAGTGCTGGGACAGGCCGGGGGGGCTCCTACGAGCAGTACTTC.

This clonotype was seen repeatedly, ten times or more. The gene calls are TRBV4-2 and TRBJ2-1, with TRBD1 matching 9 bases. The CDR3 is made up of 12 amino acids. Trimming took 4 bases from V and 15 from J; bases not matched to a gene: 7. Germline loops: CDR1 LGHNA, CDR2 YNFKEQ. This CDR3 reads CASSLGTGSPFF. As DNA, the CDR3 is TGTGCCAGCAGCCTTGGGACAGGGAGTCCGTTCTTC.

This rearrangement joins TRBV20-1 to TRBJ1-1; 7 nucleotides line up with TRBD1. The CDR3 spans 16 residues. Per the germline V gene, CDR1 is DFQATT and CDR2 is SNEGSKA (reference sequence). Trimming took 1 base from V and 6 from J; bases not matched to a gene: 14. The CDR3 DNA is TGCAGTGCTAGAGGACCCGGGACAGAATCTTTGTCTGAAGCTTTCTTT. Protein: CSARGPGTESLSEAFF.

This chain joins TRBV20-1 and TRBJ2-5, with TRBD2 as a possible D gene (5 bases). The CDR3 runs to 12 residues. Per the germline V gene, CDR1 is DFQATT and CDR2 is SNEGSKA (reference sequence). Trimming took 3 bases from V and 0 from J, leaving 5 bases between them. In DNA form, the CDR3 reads TGCAGTGCTAGCGGGAACCAAGAGACCCAGTACTTC. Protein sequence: CSASGNQETQYF.

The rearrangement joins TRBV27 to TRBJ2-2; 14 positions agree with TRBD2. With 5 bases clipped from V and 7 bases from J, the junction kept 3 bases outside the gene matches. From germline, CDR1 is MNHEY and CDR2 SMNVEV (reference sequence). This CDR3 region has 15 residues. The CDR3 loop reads CASSRLAGGYGELFF. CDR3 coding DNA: TGTGCCAGCAGTCGACTAGCGGGAGGGTACGGGGAGCTGTTTTTT.

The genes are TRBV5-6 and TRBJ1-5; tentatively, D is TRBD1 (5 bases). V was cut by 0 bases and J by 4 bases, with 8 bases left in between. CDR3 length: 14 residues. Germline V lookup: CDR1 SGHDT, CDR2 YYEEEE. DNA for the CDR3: TGTGCCAGCAGCTTGGGCAGGGTAAATCAGCCCCAGCATTTT. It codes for CASSLGRVNQPQHF.

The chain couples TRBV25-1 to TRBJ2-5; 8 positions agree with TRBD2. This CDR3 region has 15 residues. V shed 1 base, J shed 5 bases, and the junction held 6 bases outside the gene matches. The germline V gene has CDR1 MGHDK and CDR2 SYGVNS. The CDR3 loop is CASSEFGGGLETQYF. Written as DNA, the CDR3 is TGTGCCAGCAGTGAATTCGGGGGGGGCCTCGAGACCCAGTACTTC.

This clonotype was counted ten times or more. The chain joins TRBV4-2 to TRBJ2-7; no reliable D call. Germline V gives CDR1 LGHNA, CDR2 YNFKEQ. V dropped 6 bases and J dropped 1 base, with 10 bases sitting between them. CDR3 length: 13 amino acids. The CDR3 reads CASSQWISYEQYF. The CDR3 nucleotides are TGTGCCAGCAGTCAATGGATTTCCTACGAGCAGTACTTC.

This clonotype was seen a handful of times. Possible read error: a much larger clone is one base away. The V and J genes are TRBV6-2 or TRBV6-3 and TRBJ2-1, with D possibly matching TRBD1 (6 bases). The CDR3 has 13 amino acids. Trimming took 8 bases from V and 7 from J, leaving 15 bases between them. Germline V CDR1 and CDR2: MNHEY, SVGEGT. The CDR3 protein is CASFGQSRNEQFF. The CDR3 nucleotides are TGTGCCAGCTTCGGACAGAGCAGGAATGAGCAGTTCTTC.

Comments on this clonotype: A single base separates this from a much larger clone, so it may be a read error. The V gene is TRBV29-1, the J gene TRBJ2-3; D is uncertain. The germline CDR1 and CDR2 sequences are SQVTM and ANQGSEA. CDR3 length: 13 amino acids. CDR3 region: CSVPWVGTETQYF. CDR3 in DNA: TGCAGCGTTCCGTGGGTGGGCACAGAAACGCAGTATTTT.

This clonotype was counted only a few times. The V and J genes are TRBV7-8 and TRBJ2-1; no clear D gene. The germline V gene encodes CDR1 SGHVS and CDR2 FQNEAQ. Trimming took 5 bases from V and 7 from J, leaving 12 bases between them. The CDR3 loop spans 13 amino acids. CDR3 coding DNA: TGTGCCAGCAGCCCCCGGGTGGGTAATGAGCAGTTCTTC. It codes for CASSPRVGNEQFF. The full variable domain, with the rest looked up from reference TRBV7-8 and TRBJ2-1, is GAGVSQSPRYKVAKRGQDVALRCDPISGHVSLFWYQQALGQGPEFLTYFQNEAQLDKSGLPSDRFFAERPEGSVSTLKIQRTQQEDSAVYLCASSPRVGNEQFFGPGTRLTVL.

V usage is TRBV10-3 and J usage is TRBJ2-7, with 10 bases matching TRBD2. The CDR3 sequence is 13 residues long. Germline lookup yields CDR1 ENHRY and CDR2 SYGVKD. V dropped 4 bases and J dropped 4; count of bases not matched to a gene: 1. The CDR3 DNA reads TGTGCCATCAGTGGGGGACTAGCGTACGAGCAGTACTTC. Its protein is CAISGGLAYEQYF.

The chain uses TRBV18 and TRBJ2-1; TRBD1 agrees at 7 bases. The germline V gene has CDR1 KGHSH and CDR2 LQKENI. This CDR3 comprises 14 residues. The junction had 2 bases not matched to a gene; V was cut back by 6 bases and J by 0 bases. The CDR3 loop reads CASSTGSSYNEQFF. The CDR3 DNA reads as TGTGCCAGCTCGACAGGGAGCTCCTACAATGAGCAGTTCTTC.

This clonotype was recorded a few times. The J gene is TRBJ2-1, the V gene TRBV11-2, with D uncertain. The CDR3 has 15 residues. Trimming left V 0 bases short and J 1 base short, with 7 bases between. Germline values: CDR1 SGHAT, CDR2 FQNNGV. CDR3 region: CASSLDRFSYNEQFF. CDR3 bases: TGTGCCAGCAGCTTAGATCGTTTTTCCTACAATGAGCAGTTCTTC.

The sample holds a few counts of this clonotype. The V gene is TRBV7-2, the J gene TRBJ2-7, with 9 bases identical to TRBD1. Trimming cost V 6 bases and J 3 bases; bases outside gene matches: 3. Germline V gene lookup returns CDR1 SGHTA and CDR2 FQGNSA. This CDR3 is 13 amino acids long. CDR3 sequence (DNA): TGTGCCAGCAGTGAGACAGGGGGCTACGAGCAGTACTTC. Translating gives CASSETGGYEQYF.

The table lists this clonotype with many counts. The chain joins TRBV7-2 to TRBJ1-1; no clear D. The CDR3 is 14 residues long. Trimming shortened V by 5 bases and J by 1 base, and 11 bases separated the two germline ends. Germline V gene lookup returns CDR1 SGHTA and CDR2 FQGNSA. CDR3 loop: CASSQDVTNTEAFF. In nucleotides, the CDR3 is TGTGCCAGCAGCCAGGACGTGACGAACACTGAAGCTTTCTTT.

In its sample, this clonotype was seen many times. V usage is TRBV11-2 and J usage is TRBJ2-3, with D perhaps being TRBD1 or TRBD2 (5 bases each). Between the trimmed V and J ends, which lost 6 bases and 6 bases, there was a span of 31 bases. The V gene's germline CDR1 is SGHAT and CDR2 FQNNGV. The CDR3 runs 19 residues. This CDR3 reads CASSPSKSWRPGGGDTQYF. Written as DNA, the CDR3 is TGTGCCAGCAGTCCCTCAAAGTCCTGGCGGCCCGGTGGGGGTGATACGCAGTATTTT. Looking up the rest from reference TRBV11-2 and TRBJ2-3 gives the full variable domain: EAGVAQSPRYKIIEKRQSVAFWCNPISGHATLYWYQQILGQGPKLLIQFQNNGVVDDSQLPKDRFSAERLKGVDSTLKIQPAKLEDSAVYLCASSPSKSWRPGGGDTQYFGPGTRLTVL.

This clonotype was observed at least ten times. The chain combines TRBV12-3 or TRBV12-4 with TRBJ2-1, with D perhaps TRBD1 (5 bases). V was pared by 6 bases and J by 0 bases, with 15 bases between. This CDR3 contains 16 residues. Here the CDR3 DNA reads TGTGCCAGCAGATCCCAAAAGGGGCCCTCCTACAATGAGCAGTTCTTC. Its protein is CASRSQKGPSYNEQFF.

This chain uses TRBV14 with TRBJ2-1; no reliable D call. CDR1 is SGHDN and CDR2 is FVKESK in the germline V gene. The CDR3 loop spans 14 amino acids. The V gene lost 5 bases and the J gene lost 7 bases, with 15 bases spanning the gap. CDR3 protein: CASSSYGGRNEQFF. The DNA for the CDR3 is TGTGCCAGCAGCTCATATGGTGGCAGGAATGAGCAGTTCTTC.